Listed here are 16 T cell receptor beta chains from one sample, sequenced in a study of Graves' ophthalmopathy and Graves' hyperthyroidism. CDR3 regions of TCR beta were amplified from RNA transcripts. First-round RT-PCR with HTBI primers preceded a second-round multiplex PCR. TCRdb itself ran the multiplex PCR reads through MiXCR, one entry per CDR3 protein. Of 20,000 to 25,000 distinct CDR3 sequences detected, around 50% appear once; the ten largest clones hold around 6.4%. Sequencing used peripheral blood. The receptors stem from an adult woman with stable Graves' hyperthyroidism.

Of note for this clonotype: In this CDR3 the conserved last residue, phenylalanine or tryptophan, is missing, so a read error is likely. The chain links TRBV11-2 to TRBJ2-2, with TRBD1 matching 7 bases. Looked up from germline, CDR1 is SGHAT and CDR2 is FQNNGV. V gave up 4 bases and J gave up 3 bases; unmatched junction bases: 5. The CDR3 covers 15 residues. The CDR3 sequence: CASSSGTADTGELFL. CDR3 nucleotide sequence: TGTGCCAGCAGCTCCGGGACAGCCGACACCGGGGAGCTGTTTCTT.

The rearrangement links TRBV20-1 to TRBJ2-7; the match to TRBD2 covers 8 bases. Germline assignment: CDR1 DFQATT and CDR2 SNEGSKA (reference sequence). The CDR3 runs 14 residues. CDR3 nucleotide sequence: TGCAGCCCGGTTAGGCGAGCGGGAGACGACGAGCAGTACTTC. It specifies CSPVRRAGDDEQYF.

V is TRBV24-1 and J is TRBJ1-4, with D perhaps TRBD1 (6 bases). Trimming removed 7 bases from V and 7 bases from J, with 15 bases in between. Germline lookup yields CDR1 KGHDR and CDR2 SFDVKD. The CDR3 has 14 amino acids. The CDR3 DNA sequence: TGTGCCACCAGCAGCCGGGGGCAGGGTGAAAAACTGTTTTTT. Amino acids: CATSSRGQGEKLFF.

This chain links TRBV2 with TRBJ1-5; the match to TRBD1 covers 7 bases. Germline trimming cut 6 bases from V and 4 bases from J; bases unmatched to any gene: 12. The V gene's germline CDR1 is SNHLY and CDR2 FYNNEI. The CDR3 has 16 residues. The CDR3 spells CASSLTGEVGNQPQHF. Written as DNA, the CDR3 is TGTGCCAGCAGCCTTACAGGGGAGGTTGGGAATCAGCCCCAGCATTTT. Full variable domain (remainder filled in from reference TRBV2 and TRBJ1-5): EPEVTQTPSHQVTQMGQEVILRCVPISNHLYFYWYRQILGQKVEFLVSFYNNEISEKSEIFDDQFSVERPDGSNFTLKIRSTKLEDSAMYFCASSLTGEVGNQPQHFGDGTRLSIL.

This clonotype was counted many times. V and J are TRBV27 and TRBJ2-7, with D maybe TRBD2 (5 bases). The ends were cut back, 3 bases at V and 4 bases at J, with 16 bases in the middle. The germline V gene has CDR1 MNHEY and CDR2 SMNVEV (reference sequence). This CDR3 has 15 amino acids. The CDR3 nucleotides read TGTGCCAGCAGTTTTGGGGAGCGAGGTGGGTACGAGCAGTACTTC. Amino acids: CASSFGERGGYEQYF.

By share of the sample, this clonotype is medium-sized (0.01 to 0.1%). The CDR3 protein is CASSLGSKTHSYEQYF. The CDR3 DNA sequence: TGTGCCAGCAGCCTGGGCTCCAAAACTCACTCCTACGAGCAGTACTTC. The chain is built from TRBV7-8 and TRBJ2-7; D gene ambiguous. Per germline, CDR1 SGHVS and CDR2 FQNEAQ. This CDR3 is built from 16 residues. V gave up 5 bases and J gave up 0 bases, with 17 bases separating them.

This clonotype appeared a few times. The chain combines TRBV24-1 with TRBJ2-3, with D possibly TRBD2 on 5 matching bases. Trimming removed 1 base at V and 2 bases at J, with 12 bases between. The germline V gene encodes CDR1 KGHDR and CDR2 SFDVKD. The CDR3 runs to 16 residues. For the CDR3, the DNA is TGTGCCACCAGTGATTTACGTAGAGGGAACACAGATACGCAGTATTTT. The encoded protein is CATSDLRRGNTDTQYF.

This clonotype was detected ten times or more. The rearrangement joins TRBV11-3 to TRBJ1-1; D might be TRBD1 (5 bases). The CDR3 contains 13 residues. CDR1 is SGHNT, CDR2 YENEEA, per germline. Trimming cost V 1 base and J 9 bases, with 12 bases left between them. The DNA for the CDR3 is TGTGCCAGCAGCTTAGCTACCTTGGGGCAAGCTTTCTTT. This translates into CASSLATLGQAFF. The full variable domain, in which reference TRBV11-3 and TRBJ1-1 provide the parts outside the CDR3, is EAGVVQSPRYKIIEKKQPVAFWCNPISGHNTLYWYLQNLGQGPELLIRYENEEAVDDSQLPKDRFSAERLKGVDSTLKIQPAELGDSAVYLCASSLATLGQAFFGQGTRLTVV.

This clonotype was seen many times. The V and J genes are TRBV28 and TRBJ1-3; no firm D call. The length of the CDR3 is 13 residues. Trimming left V 3 bases short and J 4 bases short, with 7 bases between. Germline loops: CDR1 MDHEN, CDR2 SYDVKM. In DNA, the CDR3 is TGTGCCAGCAGTTTGGCGGACGGAAACACCATATATTTT. This codes for CASSLADGNTIYF.

Judged by abundance, this clonotype is medium-sized. The chain combines TRBV7-2 with TRBJ2-3, with D perhaps TRBD1 or TRBD2 (5 bases each). Between the trimmed V and J ends, which lost 1 base and 4 bases, there was a span of 18 bases. The length of the CDR3 is 17 residues. Germline V gene data show CDR1 as SGHTA and CDR2 as FQGNSA. The CDR3 region has the DNA TGTGCCAGCAGCTTAGTCCGGGACCCCATGGGAGCAGATACGCAGTATTTT. Its protein product is CASSLVRDPMGADTQYF. Supplemented by reference TRBV7-2 and TRBJ2-3, the full variable domain reads GAGVSQSPSNKVTEKGKDVELRCDPISGHTALYWYRQSLGQGLEFLIYFQGNSAPDKSGLPSDRFSAERTGGSVSTLTIQRTQQEDSAVYLCASSLVRDPMGADTQYFGPGTRLTVL.

This chain connects TRBV7-9 to TRBJ2-1, with 10 nucleotides matching TRBD2. The length of the CDR3 is 19 residues. J was trimmed by 0 bases and V by 2 bases; bases with no gene match: 10. Germline CDR1 reads SEHNR; CDR2 reads FQNEAQ (reference sequence). The CDR3 DNA reads as TGTGCCAGCAGCTTACCTACTAGCGGGACTACGAGCTCCTACAATGAGCAGTTCTTC. Amino acids: CASSLPTSGTTSSYNEQFF. Based on the CDR3 plus reference TRBV7-9 and TRBJ2-1, the full variable domain is DTGVSQNPRHKITKRGQNVTFRCDPISEHNRLYWYRQTLGQGPEFLTYFQNEAQLEKSRLLSDRFSAERPKGSFSTLEIQRTEQGDSAMYLCASSLPTSGTTSSYNEQFFGPGTRLTVL.

This clonotype qualifies as medium-sized (0.01 to 0.1%). The genes are TRBV29-1 and TRBJ2-7; D not certain. Per the germline V gene, CDR1 is SQVTM and CDR2 is ANQGSEA. Trimming left V 5 bases short and J 0 bases short, with 8 bases between. The CDR3 runs to 12 residues. CDR3 coding DNA: TGCAGCGTTCGGCAGAGCTCCTACGAGCAGTACTTC. As protein: CSVRQSSYEQYF.

The chain recombines TRBV7-8 with TRBJ2-2; possibly TRBD2 for D (6 bases). The ends were cut back, 1 base at V and 3 bases at J, with 9 bases in the middle. From germline, CDR1 is SGHVS and CDR2 FQNEAQ. There are 15 residues in the CDR3. CDR3: CASSLVVADTGELFF. For the CDR3, the DNA is TGTGCCAGCAGCTTAGTGGTAGCGGACACCGGGGAGCTGTTTTTT. Together with reference TRBV7-8 and TRBJ2-2, the CDR3 gives the full variable domain: GAGVSQSPRYKVAKRGQDVALRCDPISGHVSLFWYQQALGQGPEFLTYFQNEAQLDKSGLPSDRFFAERPEGSVSTLKIQRTQQEDSAVYLCASSLVVADTGELFFGEGSRLTVL.

The chain links TRBV12-3 or TRBV12-4 to TRBJ2-7, with TRBD1 matching over 11 bases. The ends lost 6 bases at V and 3 bases at J; junction bases unmatched: 4. The CDR3 is made up of 14 amino acids. The CDR3, as DNA: TGTGCCAGCAGGTACGGGACAGGGGGCTACGAGCAGTACTTC. It translates to CASRYGTGGYEQYF.

The rearrangement uses TRBV29-1 and TRBJ2-3, with TRBD2 identical over 14 bases. Germline CDR1 and CDR2: SQVTM and ANQGSEA. Losses at the gene ends were 3 bases for V and 5 bases for J; bases not matched to a gene: 10. This CDR3 is built from 17 residues. The CDR3 bases are TGCAGCGTTGATGCGACTAGCGGGAGGGCCGGGATAGATACGCAGTATTTT. The encoded protein is CSVDATSGRAGIDTQYF.

As concerns this clonotype: At one end, the junction sequence differs from germline, possibly due to a read error. The chain combines TRBV10-3 with TRBJ1-6; D is uncertain. Per the germline V gene, CDR1 is ENHRY and CDR2 is SYGVKD. This CDR3 spans 16 amino acids. DNA for the CDR3: TGTGCCAGCAGTTACACAGTTTTGGCTTTAGATTCACCCCTCCACTTT. The encoded protein is CASSYTVLALDSPLHF.